The 10 T cell receptor beta chains reported below all come from one sample, sequenced in a study of CD8+ T cells in alopecia areata. Combined cutaneous lymph node cells underwent sorting by CD4, CD8alpha, NKG2D, NKG2ACE and additional markers. cDNA prepared by RNA extraction and subsequent reverse transcription served as the template for sequencing. Profiling relied on immunoSEQ multiplex PCR, and the TCRdb table lists in-frame clones only, not all of them. The sample presents more than 250,000 clones, none singletons. Sequenced: CD4+ T cells sorted from a lymph node. All receptors come from a C3H/HeJ mouse with alopecia areata. This line is of MHC haplotype H2-k.

Worth noting for this clone: This may come from a read error, since a much larger clone is one base off. Genes and germline are mouse. The read terminates 4 residues ahead of where the CDR3 ends, so the germline J gene completes it. Other DNA sequences in the sample encode the same CDR3. The chain uses TRBV5 and TRBJ2-3, with TRBD2 identical over 8 bases. The germline CDR1 and CDR2 sequences are LGHNA and YNLKQL (reference sequence). V shed 0 bases and J 0 bases; nucleotides not matched to a gene: 2. The CDR3 length is 16 residues. CDR3 residues: CASSQDGGGSAETLYF. The sequenced CDR3 bases are TGTGCCAGCAGCCAAGATGGGGGGGGTAGTGCAGAA.

This clone was observed a handful of times. Genes and germline come from the mouse. The read terminates 4 residues ahead of where the CDR3 ends, so the germline J gene completes it. This chain uses TRBV13-1 with TRBJ1-2; TRBD1 matches at 10 bases. Germline loops: CDR1 NSHNY, CDR2 SYGAGN. Unmatched junction bases numbered 4, after V lost 2 bases and J lost 3 bases. This CDR3 region has 15 residues. The CDR3 DNA, read in part, is TGTGCCAGCAGTGACCTCGGGACAGGGGACTCC. This sequence encodes CASSDLGTGDS. The complete CDR3 reads CASSDLGTGDSDYTF.

This clone came up a few times. The gene symbols are mouse symbols. With the read ending 4 residues before the CDR3 end, the germline J gene is used to fill in that end. This rearrangement joins TRBV13-1 to TRBJ2-1; D may be TRBD2 (6 bases). The germline V gene encodes CDR1 NSHNY and CDR2 SYGAGN. The length of the CDR3 is 13 residues. Between the trimmed V and J ends, which lost 4 bases and 4 bases, there was a span of 9 bases. CDR3 sequence: CASSLGSYAEQFF. CDR3 bases read: TGTGCCAGCAGTCTGGGGTCTTATGCT.

This clone came up a few times. Here the gene names and germline are mouse. The read terminates 4 residues before the CDR3 end, so the remaining end is supplied by the germline J gene. The chain is built from TRBV13-2 and TRBJ2-3, with a tentative D call TRBD1 (5 bases). CDR3 length: 18 amino acids. Trimming removed 0 bases at V and 0 bases at J, with 17 bases between. Looked up from germline, CDR1 is NNHNN and CDR2 is SYGAGS (reference sequence). The CDR3 DNA, read in part, is TGTGCCAGCGGTGATGTAGCCCGACAGAAAACTAGTGCAGAA. It translates to CASGDVARQKTSAE. The whole CDR3 sequence reads CASGDVARQKTSAETLYF.

The table lists this clone with a few counts. Germline and genes: mouse. The DNA ends 4 residues before the CDR3 does, and the rest of the CDR3 is filled in from the germline J gene. This sequence joins TRBV31 and TRBJ2-2; 9 nucleotides line up with TRBD1. Germline V CDR1 and CDR2: GKSSPN, SITVG. V lost 0 bases, J lost 5 bases, and 1 base stayed unmatched. The length of the CDR3 is 14 residues. The sequenced CDR3 bases are TGTGCCTGGAGTCTCGGGACAGGGACCGGG. The encoded protein is CAWSLGTGTG. The complete CDR3 protein is CAWSLGTGTGQLYF.

This clone was detected a few times. Mouse gene names apply. The sequence runs out 4 residues before the end of the CDR3; the remainder is reconstructed from the germline J gene. This chain uses TRBV31 with TRBJ2-2, with 10 bases fitting TRBD2. Germline assignment: CDR1 GKSSPN and CDR2 SITVG. This CDR3 region has 14 residues. Trimming cost V 0 bases and J 6 bases; bases outside gene matches: 1. CDR3 protein: CAWSLWGGPGQLYF. Partial CDR3 DNA: TGTGCCTGGAGTCTCTGGGGGGGCCCCGGG. The full variable domain, its missing parts supplied by reference TRBV31 and TRBJ2-2, is AQTIHQWPVAEIKAVGSPLSLGCTIKGKSSPNLYWYWQATGGTLQQLFYSITVGQVESVVQLNLSASRPKDDQFILSTEKLLLSHSGFYLCAWSLWGGPGQLYFGEGSKLTVL.

Comment on this clone: Gene labels here are mouse ones. With the read ending 4 residues before the CDR3 end, the germline J gene is used to fill in that end. Distinct nucleotide sequences in the sample also encode this CDR3. The chain employs TRBV1 and TRBJ2-2; 7 bases line up with TRBD1. Trimming at V came to 0 bases and at J to 1 base, leaving 5 bases not matched to a gene. The CDR3 runs 17 residues. From germline, CDR1 is NSQYPW and CDR2 LRSPGD (reference sequence). The CDR3: CTCSADRAGGNTGQLYF. CDR3 bases read: TGCACCTGCAGTGCAGATAGGGCAGGGGGAAACACCGGG.

Remarks on this clone: Gene names are mouse gene names. Read coverage stops 4 residues before the CDR3 terminus; the germline J gene supplies the remainder. The chain couples TRBV31 to TRBJ2-3, with 14 bases aligning to TRBD2. Germline-derived CDR1 and CDR2 are GKSSPN and SITVG. V gave up 0 bases and J gave up 0 bases; unmatched junction bases: 2. The CDR3 sequence is 17 residues long. The covered CDR3 bases are TGTGCCTGGAGTCTAGGGACTGGGGGGGCTAGTGCAGAA. It yields the protein CAWSLGTGGASAE. In full, the CDR3 is CAWSLGTGGASAETLYF.

Of note for this clone: Genes here carry mouse names. The read stops 4 residues short of the end of the CDR3; the missing end is completed from the germline J gene. The chain recombines TRBV1 with TRBJ2-2; D gene unclear. The V gene lost 0 bases and the J gene lost 6 bases, with 8 bases spanning the gap. The germline CDR1 and CDR2 sequences are NSQYPW and LRSPGD (reference sequence). The CDR3 sequence is 14 residues long. The CDR3: CTCSADRLAGQLYF. Partial CDR3 DNA: TGCACCTGCAGTGCAGACAGGTTGGCCGGG. The full variable domain, rest sourced from reference TRBV1 and TRBJ2-2, is VTLLEQNPRWRLVPRGQAVNLRCILKNSQYPWMSWYQQDLQKQLQWLFTLRSPGDKEVKSLPGADYLATRVTDTELRLQVANMSQGRTLYCTCSADRLAGQLYFGEGSKLTVL.

As to this clone: Gene labels here are mouse ones. Sequencing ends 3 residues short of the CDR3 end; the germline J gene provides the rest. The chain recombines TRBV15 with TRBJ1-6; D call uncertain. TRBJ1-6 is sorted into the ORF group, with uncertain function. In germline, CDR1 is SGHND, CDR2 FRSKSL. The V and J ends lost 3 bases and 10 bases respectively, with 4 bases between them. The CDR3 is 11 residues long. The CDR3 DNA, read in part, is TGTGCCAGCAGTTTTTGGTCGCCC. Translation: CASSFWSP. The CDR3 as a whole reads CASSFWSPLYF.